Shown below are 25 T cell receptor beta chains from a single sample sequenced in a study of T cell responses to AZD1222 COVID-19 vaccine. The data were produced by immunoSEQ multiplex PCR, yet TCRdb's version contains in-frame clones alone and is incomplete. Found here are 150,000 to 200,000 clones, 87% of them singletons; the top ten hold about 3%. Specimen: peripheral blood, collected on day 0 of MenACWY control vaccination. The source is an adult in good health.

The chain joins TRBV2 to TRBJ1-5, with D unclear. Trimming removed 2 bases at V and 6 bases at J, with 5 bases between. Germline lookup yields CDR1 SNHLY and CDR2 FYNNEI. The CDR3 consists of 12 residues. The CDR3 DNA reads TGTGCCAGCAGTGAAACCATTCAGCCCCAGCATTTT. Translated: CASSETIQPQHF.

The chain carries TRBV5-5 and TRBJ1-2, with 8 bases lining up with TRBD1. Germline loops: CDR1 SGHKS, CDR2 YYEKEE (reference sequence). J gave up 5 bases and V 4 bases, and 7 bases lay outside the gene matches. CDR3 length: 14 amino acids. The CDR3 DNA is TGTGCCAGCAGCCCCGGACAGGGTGGATATGGCTACACCTTC. Translated, it gives CASSPGQGGYGYTF.

J is TRBJ2-1 and V is TRBV9, with D possibly TRBD2 on 6 matching bases. The germline CDR1 and CDR2 sequences are SGDLS and YYNGEE. This CDR3 region has 16 residues. V lost 1 base, J lost 0 bases, and 11 bases lay in between. CDR3 DNA sequence: TGTGCCAGCAGCGTAATGGCGGGGAGCTCCTACAATGAGCAGTTCTTC. This sequence encodes CASSVMAGSSYNEQFF.

This chain links TRBV28 with TRBJ1-4, with D possibly TRBD1 on 5 matching bases. The CDR3 runs 14 residues. Trimming took 2 bases from V and 8 from J, leaving 12 bases between them. The V gene's germline CDR1 is MDHEN and CDR2 SYDVKM. CDR3 bases: TGTGCCAGCAGTTTAGCAGGGTATAACGAAAAACTGTTTTTT. Translation gives CASSLAGYNEKLFF.

This clone was found a few times. The rearrangement links TRBV5-3 to TRBJ1-2; D may be TRBD1 (6 bases). TRBV5-3 is annotated as an ORF whose role is uncertain. The CDR3 has 14 amino acids. Trimming took off 4 bases at V and 4 bases at J, with 14 bases between the two ends. CDR3 residues: CARSVFGTPYGYTF. The CDR3 DNA reads as TGTGCCAGAAGCGTTTTCGGGACACCCTATGGCTACACCTTC.

CDR3 region: CASSRGGGNTEAFF. CDR3 nucleotide sequence: TGCGCCAGCAGTAGAGGGGGCGGGAACACTGAAGCTTTCTTT. The chain recombines TRBV10-1 with TRBJ1-1; 7 bases agree with TRBD1. V was clipped by 5 bases and J by 1 base; unmatched bases: 4. The CDR3 extends over 14 amino acids. Germline loops: CDR1 WNHNN, CDR2 SYGVQD (reference sequence).

The chain recombines TRBV25-1 with TRBJ1-1, with D hard to call. The germline CDR1 and CDR2 sequences are MGHDK and SYGVNS. This CDR3 spans 16 amino acids. The V and J ends lost 0 bases and 4 bases respectively, with 15 bases between them. The CDR3 here is CASSEYSPGVRTEAFF. In DNA form, the CDR3 reads TGTGCCAGCAGTGAATACAGTCCCGGGGTCCGCACTGAAGCTTTCTTT. Full variable domain (outside the CDR3, taken from reference TRBV25-1 and TRBJ1-1): EADIYQTPRYLVIGTGKKITLECSQTMGHDKMYWYQQDPGMELHLIHYSYGVNSTEKGDLSSESTVSRIRTEHFPLTLESARPSHTSQYLCASSEYSPGVRTEAFFGQGTRLTVV.

The chain has TRBV7-2 and TRBJ1-5; D gene ambiguous. In germline, CDR1 is SGHTA, CDR2 FQGNSA. Trimming cost V 3 bases and J 0 bases, with 6 bases left between them. The CDR3 sequence is 14 residues long. The CDR3 reads CASSFDHSNQPQHF. In DNA form, the CDR3 reads TGTGCCAGCAGCTTCGATCATAGCAATCAGCCCCAGCATTTT. The full variable domain, completed using reference TRBV7-2 and TRBJ1-5, is GAGVSQSPSNKVTEKGKDVELRCDPISGHTALYWYRQSLGQGLEFLIYFQGNSAPDKSGLPSDRFSAERTGGSVSTLTIQRTQQEDSAVYLCASSFDHSNQPQHFGDGTRLSIL.

The chain couples TRBV6-5 to TRBJ1-5; 8 bases map to TRBD1. This CDR3 region has 13 residues. The trim removed 8 bases at V and 6 bases at J, leaving 6 bases unmatched. CDR1 and CDR2 from the germline V gene are MNHEY and SVGAGI. The CDR3 nucleotides are TGTGCCAGCGGGACAGGTCAAGGTCAGCCCCAGCATTTT. The encoded protein is CASGTGQGQPQHF.

The CDR3 spells CASSLEAGGTSNEQFF. As DNA, the CDR3 is TGTGCCAGCAGCTTAGAGGCGGGGGGCACATCAAATGAGCAGTTCTTC. This sequence joins TRBV7-8 and TRBJ2-1; 8 bases map to TRBD2. The length of the CDR3 is 16 residues. CDR1 SGHVS and CDR2 FQNEAQ come from the germline V gene. The V segment lost 1 base and the J segment 7 bases; nucleotides outside the gene matches: 9. Variable domain in full (rest from reference TRBV7-8 and TRBJ2-1): GAGVSQSPRYKVAKRGQDVALRCDPISGHVSLFWYQQALGQGPEFLTYFQNEAQLDKSGLPSDRFFAERPEGSVSTLKIQRTQQEDSAVYLCASSLEAGGTSNEQFFGPGTRLTVL.

The V gene is TRBV28, the J gene TRBJ1-5; D perhaps matches TRBD1 (6 bases). V lost 7 bases and J lost 3, with 19 bases in between. Germline V gene lookup returns CDR1 MDHEN and CDR2 SYDVKM. The CDR3 spans 16 residues. DNA of the CDR3: TGTGCCAGCACCCTTAGCCGAAGGGGGTTCAATCAGCCCCAGCATTTT. Its protein product is CASTLSRRGFNQPQHF.

This clone came up a few times. The J gene is TRBJ2-7, the V gene TRBV4-3, with D possibly being TRBD1 (6 bases). This CDR3 contains 15 residues. The germline V gene encodes CDR1 LGHNA and CDR2 YSLEER. V lost 1 base and J 0 bases, leaving 10 bases between the germline ends. The CDR3 is CASSQGAGVSYEQYF. CDR3 coding DNA: TGCGCCAGCAGCCAAGGGGCAGGGGTCTCCTACGAGCAGTACTTC.

The rearrangement joins TRBV12-3 or TRBV12-4 to TRBJ1-2; possibly TRBD1 for D (5 bases). The length of the CDR3 is 13 residues. V lost 1 base and J lost 8, with 11 bases in between. The CDR3 spells CASSLGGSRGYTF. The DNA for the CDR3 is TGTGCCAGCAGTTTAGGGGGGTCCCGGGGCTACACCTTC.

This chain joins TRBV6-5 and TRBJ1-1; D uncertain. Germline CDR1 is MNHEY and CDR2 is SVGAGI. The CDR3 has 14 residues. Trimming stripped 5 bases from V and 2 bases from J, with 12 bases between. The CDR3 DNA reads as TGTGCCAGCAGTCTAGACACACAAAACACTGAAGCTTTCTTT. This encodes CASSLDTQNTEAFF.

This chain links TRBV5-1 with TRBJ2-6, with D perhaps matching TRBD1 (6 bases). Trimming left V 5 bases short and J 0 bases short, with 15 bases between. CDR1 is SGHRS and CDR2 is YFSETQ in the germline V gene. CDR3 size: 17 residues. The CDR3 region has the DNA TGCGCCAGCAGAATGGGACAAACAACCTCTGGGGCCAACGTCCTGACTTTC. Its translation: CASRMGQTTSGANVLTF. Combining the CDR3 with reference TRBV5-1 and TRBJ2-6 gives the whole variable domain KAGVTQTPRYLIKTRGQQVTLSCSPISGHRSVSWYQQTPGQGLQFLFEYFSETQRNKGNFPGRFSGRQFSNSRSEMNVSTLELGDSALYLCASRMGQTTSGANVLTFGAGSRLTVL.

The rearrangement uses TRBV6-1 and TRBJ2-2; D is perhaps TRBD1 (6 bases). The CDR3 loop spans 15 amino acids. The germline V and J ends were trimmed by 2 bases and 6 bases, with 13 bases remaining between them. Looked up from germline, CDR1 is MNHNS and CDR2 is SASEGT. In nucleotides, the CDR3 is TGTGCCAGCAGTGAACGGTGGGGGCTGGCCGGGGAGCTGTTTTTT. It specifies CASSERWGLAGELFF.

V is TRBV9 and J is TRBJ1-5; tentative D call: TRBD1 (5 bases). CDR1 and CDR2 from the germline V gene are SGDLS and YYNGEE. V was shortened by 4 bases and J by 4 bases, with 12 bases between the two germline ends. The CDR3 has 14 amino acids. Here the CDR3 DNA reads TGTGCCAGCAGCCCTCTGGGGGGGAATCAGCCCCAGCATTTT. Its translation is CASSPLGGNQPQHF. The full variable domain, its missing parts supplied by reference TRBV9 and TRBJ1-5, is DSGVTQTPKHLITATGQRVTLRCSPRSGDLSVYWYQQSLDQGLQFLIQYYNGEERAKGNILERFSAQQFPDLHSELNLSSLELGDSALYFCASSPLGGNQPQHFGDGTRLSIL.

V usage is TRBV27 and J usage is TRBJ2-1, with D unresolved. The CDR3 sequence is 13 residues long. V was shortened by 0 bases and J by 1 base, with 1 base between the two germline ends. CDR1 MNHEY and CDR2 SMNVEV come from the germline V gene (reference sequence). The CDR3 DNA reads TGTGCCAGCAGTTTATCTTCCTACAATGAGCAGTTCTTC. Residues: CASSLSSYNEQFF.

The gene calls are TRBV18 and TRBJ2-1, with D unresolved. Per germline, CDR1 KGHSH and CDR2 LQKENI. The V and J ends lost 5 bases and 12 bases respectively, with 14 bases between them. This CDR3 has 12 residues. CDR3 nucleotides: TGTGCCAGCTCAGAATCAGATGCGTGGCAGTTCTTC. As protein: CASSESDAWQFF.

The chain has TRBV6-2 or TRBV6-3 and TRBJ2-2, with D perhaps matching TRBD1 (6 bases). The CDR3 length is 16 residues. Trimming removed 5 bases at V and 4 bases at J, with 17 bases between. The germline V gene has CDR1 MNHEY and CDR2 SVGEGT. The CDR3 DNA reads as TGTGCCAGCAGTCCGACAGGAGGAGGAGCCACCGGGGAGCTGTTTTTT. Protein sequence: CASSPTGGGATGELFF.

The gene calls are TRBV5-1 and TRBJ1-1, with D possibly TRBD1 on 6 matching bases. This CDR3 region has 16 residues. The V and J ends lost 2 bases and 0 bases respectively, with 14 bases between them. CDR1 and CDR2 from the germline V gene are SGHRS and YFSETQ. CDR3 region: CASSFLRGELNTEAFF. For the CDR3, the DNA is TGCGCCAGCAGCTTTTTAAGGGGGGAGTTGAACACTGAAGCTTTCTTT.

The chain employs TRBV19 and TRBJ1-2; 8 nucleotides agree with TRBD1. V shed 6 bases, J shed 8 bases, and the junction held 17 bases outside the gene matches. Germline V gene data show CDR1 as LNHDA and CDR2 as SQIVND (reference sequence). The CDR3 contains 16 residues. CDR3 amino acids: CASRSWDRRSHGGYTF. The CDR3 DNA reads TGTGCCAGTAGGAGCTGGGACAGGAGATCCCACGGCGGCTACACCTTC.

This chain joins TRBV15 and TRBJ2-3, with a tentative D call TRBD2 (5 bases). Deletions cut 1 base from V and 0 bases from J, with 11 bases between. The CDR3 has 16 residues. The V gene's germline CDR1 is LNHNV and CDR2 YYDKDF (reference sequence). This chain's CDR3 is CATSRGIAGSTDTQYF. The CDR3 DNA sequence: TGTGCCACCAGCAGAGGAATCGCGGGTAGCACAGATACGCAGTATTTT.

The chain is built from TRBV12-3 or TRBV12-4 and TRBJ2-1; 7 bases map to TRBD1. After removal of 6 bases from V and 3 bases from J, the junction contained 2 bases not matched to a gene. The CDR3 has 13 residues. The CDR3 DNA is TGTGCCAGCAGACAGGGGAGCTACAATGAGCAGTTCTTC. This gives the protein CASRQGSYNEQFF.

The J gene is TRBJ1-1, the V gene TRBV7-2, with D perhaps TRBD1 (6 bases). This CDR3 contains 16 residues. From germline, CDR1 is SGHTA and CDR2 FQGNSA. V dropped 5 bases and J dropped 2 bases, with 18 bases sitting between them. The CDR3 nucleotides read TGTGCCAGCAGCCCTACGGGGGGGGGCCTAAACACTGAAGCTTTCTTT. Translation gives CASSPTGGGLNTEAFF.